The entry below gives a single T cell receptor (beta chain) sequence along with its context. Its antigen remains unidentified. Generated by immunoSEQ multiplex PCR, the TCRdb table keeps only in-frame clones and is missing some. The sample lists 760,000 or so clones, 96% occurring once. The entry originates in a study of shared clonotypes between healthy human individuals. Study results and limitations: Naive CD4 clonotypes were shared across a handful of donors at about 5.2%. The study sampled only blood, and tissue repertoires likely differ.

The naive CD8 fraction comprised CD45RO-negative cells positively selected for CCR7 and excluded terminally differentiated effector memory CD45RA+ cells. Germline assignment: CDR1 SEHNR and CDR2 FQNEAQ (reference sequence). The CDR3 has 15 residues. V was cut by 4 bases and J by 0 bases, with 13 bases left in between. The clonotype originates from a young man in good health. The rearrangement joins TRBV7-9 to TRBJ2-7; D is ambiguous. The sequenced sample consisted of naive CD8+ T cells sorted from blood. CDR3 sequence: CASSSPHLDSYEQYF. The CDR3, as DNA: TGTGCCAGCAGCTCACCACATCTGGACTCCTACGAGCAGTACTTC.